This T cell receptor beta chain emerged from a study of OX40 agonist ivuxolimab in advanced cancers. Repertoires were generated with immunoSEQ multiplex PCR, while TCRdb's copy carries only in-frame clones and drops some. The top ten hold approximately 2% of the sample, which has about 67,000 clones, about 85% seen once. Only one count was recorded for this clone. The V segment lost 0 bases and the J segment 11 bases; nucleotides outside the gene matches: 2. The CDR3 has 12 residues. The V gene's germline CDR1 is MGHRA and CDR2 YSYEKL. This specimen consisted of CD4+ or CD8+ T cells sorted from blood, obtained in a trial of the OX40 agonist ivuxolimab. This TCR came from an adult with an advanced solid tumor such as melanoma, head and neck, liver or kidney cancer. V gene TRBV4-1 combines with J gene TRBJ1-1, with 8 nucleotides matching TRBD1. CDR3 residues: CASSQDWDRAFF. The CDR3 region has the DNA TGCGCCAGCAGCCAAGACTGGGACAGGGCTTTCTTT.